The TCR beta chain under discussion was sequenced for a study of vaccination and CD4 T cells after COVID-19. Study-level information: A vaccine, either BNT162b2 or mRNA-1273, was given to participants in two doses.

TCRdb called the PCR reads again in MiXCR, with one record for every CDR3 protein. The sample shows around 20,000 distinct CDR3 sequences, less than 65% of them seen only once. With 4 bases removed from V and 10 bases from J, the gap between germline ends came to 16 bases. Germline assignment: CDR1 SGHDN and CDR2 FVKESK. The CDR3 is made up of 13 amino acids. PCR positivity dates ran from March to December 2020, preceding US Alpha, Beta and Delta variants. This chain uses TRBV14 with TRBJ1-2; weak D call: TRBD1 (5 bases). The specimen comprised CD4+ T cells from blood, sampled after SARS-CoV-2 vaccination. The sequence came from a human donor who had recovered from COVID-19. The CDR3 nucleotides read TGTGCCAGCAGCCCACAGCCGCCCAGGGACTACACCTTC. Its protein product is CASSPQPPRDYTF.